The rows below give T cell receptor beta chains drawn from one sample of a study of cytomegalovirus exposure and HLA in healthy donors. Only in-frame clones appear in the TCRdb table, and some are missing; sequencing was by immunoSEQ multiplex PCR. The sample records roughly 100,000 clones, 79% being singletons. Sequencing was done on a sample of PBMCs. These receptors were obtained from a man between 50 and 59 years old in good health and CMV-seropositive. CDR3s include the opening cysteine and the closing phenylalanine or tryptophan. D genes are given only for firm matches. Clone size is given for some rows only: seen once, a few or many times, or a class if the clone is expanded.

NA	NA	TRBV29-1	TRBJ1-1	TGCAGCGTGGCACAGGGTGTGACTGAAGCTTTCTTT	CSVAQGVTEAFF
NA	NA	TRBV28	TRBJ1-3	TGTGCCAGCAGTTTCGGAGGGACCGGAAACACCATATATTTT	CASSFGGTGNTIYF
NA	NA	TRBV28	TRBJ1-5	TGTGCCAGCAGTACCGGGGGGGCAAATCAGCCCCAGCATTTT	CASSTGGANQPQHF
NA	TRBD2	TRBV5-1	TRBJ2-7	TGCGCCAGCCATCAGAATAGCGGGAGGGTTTCCGAGCAGTACTTC	CASHQNSGRVSEQYF
NA	NA	TRBV28	TRBJ2-1	TGTGCCAGCAGGCCCCTAGACAATGAGCAGTTCTTC	CASRPLDNEQFF
NA	TRBD2	TRBV9	TRBJ2-4	TGTGCCAGCAGCCCCGGGACTAGCGGGAGCAACATTCAGTACTTC	CASSPGTSGSNIQYF
NA	NA	TRBV19	TRBJ2-3	TGTGCCAGTAGGGTGAGGCTAGGCACAGATACGCAGTATTTT	CASRVRLGTDTQYF
NA	TRBD2	TRBV6-5	TRBJ2-1	TGTGCCAGCAGTCCGGGACTAGCGGTGAACAATGAGCAGTTCTTC	CASSPGLAVNNEQFF
NA	TRBD1	TRBV15	TRBJ2-1	TGTGCCACCAGCACAAGACAGGGGGCGCGGATTAATGAGCAGTTCTTC	CATSTRQGARINEQFF
NA	TRBD1	TRBV5-1	TRBJ2-5	TGCGCCAGCAGCTCGGAACAGGGGTCACAAGAGACCCAGTACTTC	CASSSEQGSQETQYF
few	TRBD1	TRBV30	TRBJ1-4	TGTGCCCTCCGACAGGGGAATGAAAAACTGTTTTTT	CALRQGNEKLFF
NA	TRBD2	TRBV10-3	TRBJ2-1	TGTGCCATCAGTGAGCACCAGCGGGATGTCAGTGAGCAGTTCTTC	CAISEHQRDVSEQFF
few	TRBD1	TRBV6-1	TRBJ2-3	TGTGCCAGCAGTGGCCAGGGGGCAGGGGGCGATACGCAGTATTTT	CASSGQGAGGDTQYF
few	NA	TRBV19	TRBJ2-4	TGTGCCAGTACCGCCCGGACAGCCTCAACCAAAAACATTCAGTACTTC	CASTARTASTKNIQYF